The clone carrying this T cell receptor (beta chain) was detected only a few times. This sample is drawn from a study of blood T cell repertoires in COVID-19. Overall study context: Samples of COVID-19 (acute and convalescent) were obtained from the United States, Italy and Spain.

V gave up 1 base and J gave up 8 bases, with 12 bases separating them. Germline lookup yields CDR1 SGHRS and CDR2 YFSETQ. CDR3 size: 14 residues. The method was immunoSEQ multiplex PCR; TCRdb's version includes in-frame clones alone and lacks a portion of them. Of roughly 85,000 clones in the sample, 77% were seen once. The chain employs TRBV5-1 and TRBJ1-4; TRBD1 is a possible D gene (5 bases). The sequence came from a human donor in a cohort sampled during active COVID-19. The sample consisted of peripheral blood. CDR3 bases: TGCGCCAGCAGCTTGTCGGGACTGCTGGAAAAACTGTTTTTT. It encodes CASSLSGLLEKLFF.